Each of the 22 T cell receptor beta chains below was sequenced from the same sample in a study of human T cells and chemical hapten exposure. TCRdb redid the calling of the RACE reads with MiXCR, one entry per CDR3 protein. This sample yields nearly 350,000 distinct CDR3 sequences, of which around 7% are seen a single time; 7.5% to 8.5% belongs to the top ten. Time point specified: patch test 1, 2 weeks after DPC sensitization. Described treatment: therapeutic diphenylcyclopropenone sensitization with weekly scalp DPC. The sample in question was whole blood, obtained in connection with sensitization to the hapten diphenylcyclopropenone (DPC). Source of these receptors: a woman under 30 with alopecia areata. Some clones in this sample may be carry-over from other donors' samples.

The chain has TRBV12-3 or TRBV12-4 and TRBJ2-2, with D tentatively TRBD1 or TRBD2 (5 bases each). The CDR3 runs 16 residues. V shed 5 bases and J shed 3 bases, with 16 bases lying between them. The CDR3 region is CASSLGTSEDTGELFF. CDR3 DNA sequence: TGTGCCAGCAGTCTCGGGACCTCCGAGGACACCGGGGAGCTGTTTTTT.

V usage is TRBV7-2 and J usage is TRBJ1-1, with unresolved D. CDR1 SGHTA and CDR2 FQGNSA come from the germline V gene. This CDR3 region has 16 residues. The ends were cut back, 7 bases at V and 0 bases at J, with 18 bases in the middle. The CDR3 protein is CASIPHGRELNTEAFF. CDR3 in DNA: TGTGCCAGCATACCCCACGGACGAGAATTGAACACTGAAGCTTTCTTT.

In this sample, this clonotype turned up many times. An end of the junction does not agree with germline; a read error may underlie this. This sequence joins TRBV7-7 and TRBJ1-2, with D unclear. Germline-derived CDR1 and CDR2 are SSHAT and FNYEAQ (reference sequence). The CDR3 contains 15 residues. CDR3 region: CASSSIPDRCYGYTF. CDR3 DNA: TGTGCTAGCAGCTCGATTCCGGACCGATGCTATGGCTACACCTTC. The variable domain in full, with the rest retrieved from reference TRBV7-7 and TRBJ1-2, is GAGVSQSPRYKVTKRGQDVTLRCDPISSHATLYWYQQALGQGPEFLTYFNYEAQPDKSGLPSDRFSAERPEGSISTLTIQRTEQRDSAMYRCASSSIPDRCYGYTFGSGTRLTVV.

This clonotype was counted only a few times. The chain links TRBV4-3 to TRBJ1-5; D may be TRBD1 (5 bases). The germline V gene encodes CDR1 LGHNA and CDR2 YSLEER. V was clipped by 4 bases and J by 6 bases, with 13 bases between them. The CDR3 sequence is 14 residues long. The CDR3 nucleotides read TGCGCCAGCAGCCCAGCGCCAGGGATTCAGCCCCAGCATTTT. It codes for CASSPAPGIQPQHF.

This clonotype was observed a few times. J is TRBJ2-5 and V is TRBV10-3; 7 bases match TRBD1. Trimming removed 2 bases from V and 2 bases from J; junction bases left unmatched: 5. This CDR3 comprises 15 residues. Germline loops: CDR1 ENHRY, CDR2 SYGVKD. For the CDR3, the DNA is TGTGCCATCAGTGAGGCCCCGGGACAGCAAGAGACCCAGTACTTC. It is translated as CAISEAPGQQETQYF.

CDR3 region: CASSLAGTANTGELFF. CDR3 nucleotide sequence: TGTGCCAGCTCACTTGCCGGGACAGCGAACACCGGGGAGCTGTTTTTT. The V and J genes are TRBV18 and TRBJ2-2; 7 positions agree with TRBD1. CDR3 length: 16 amino acids. V shed 4 bases, J shed 0 bases, and the junction held 5 bases outside the gene matches. CDR1 and CDR2 (germline): KGHSH, LQKENI.

This clonotype appeared a single time. The chain has TRBV18 and TRBJ1-4; TRBD1 is a possible D gene (5 bases). Germline assignment: CDR1 KGHSH and CDR2 LQKENI. V was shortened by 2 bases and J by 0 bases, with 10 bases between the two germline ends. The CDR3 loop spans 16 amino acids. The CDR3 is CASSPGTVATNEKLFF. The CDR3 nucleotides are TGTGCCAGCTCACCAGGGACGGTTGCAACTAATGAAAAACTGTTTTTT. The full variable domain, its missing parts supplied by reference TRBV18 and TRBJ1-4, is NAGVMQNPRHLVRRRGQEARLRCSPMKGHSHVYWYRQLPEEGLKFMVYLQKENIIDESGMPKERFSAEFPKEGPSILRIQQVVRGDSAAYFCASSPGTVATNEKLFFGSGTQLSVL.

The chain uses TRBV11-2 and TRBJ2-3, with TRBD1 identical over 10 bases. Per the germline V gene, CDR1 is SGHAT and CDR2 is FQNNGV. V was pared by 5 bases and J by 6 bases, with 8 bases of the junction left unmatched. The CDR3 length is 15 residues. The CDR3 is CASSPQGQGFDTQYF. In DNA, the CDR3 is TGTGCCAGCAGCCCCCAGGGACAGGGGTTCGATACGCAGTATTTT.

The rearrangement uses TRBV20-1 and TRBJ1-5; D not resolved. With 2 bases removed from V and 0 bases from J, the gap between germline ends came to 8 bases. This CDR3 is 14 amino acids long. Per germline, CDR1 DFQATT and CDR2 SNEGSKA (reference sequence). The CDR3 here is CSARRAYSNQPQHF. Here the CDR3 DNA reads TGCAGTGCTAGACGCGCGTATAGCAATCAGCCCCAGCATTTT.

This clonotype has just a few counts. This sequence joins TRBV13 and TRBJ2-3; unclear D gene. The ends were cut back, 5 bases at V and 3 bases at J, with 15 bases in the middle. This CDR3 has 15 amino acids. Germline CDR1 reads PRHDT; CDR2 reads FYEKMQ (reference sequence). Here the CDR3 DNA reads TGTGCCAGCAGCCCTCGAAAGGGCCCGACAGATACGCAGTATTTT. Protein sequence: CASSPRKGPTDTQYF.

This chain joins TRBV7-9 and TRBJ1-2, with TRBD1 identical over 9 bases. The V gene end was trimmed by 4 bases and the J gene end by 2 bases; junction bases not matched to a gene: 5. The CDR3 is 15 residues long. In germline, CDR1 is SEHNR, CDR2 FQNEAQ (reference sequence). CDR3 protein: CASSSGQGRNYGYTF. The CDR3 DNA reads as TGTGCCAGCAGCTCCGGACAGGGGAGGAACTATGGCTACACCTTC.

V and J are TRBV6-2 or TRBV6-3 and TRBJ2-3; perhaps TRBD2 as D (6 bases). This CDR3 is built from 14 residues. The V end was cut by 5 bases, the J end by 1 base, with 10 bases between. The germline V gene encodes CDR1 MNHEY and CDR2 SVGEGT. Here the CDR3 reads CASSRRDGTDTQYF. As DNA, the CDR3 is TGTGCCAGCAGTCGGCGGGACGGCACAGATACGCAGTATTTT.

This chain connects TRBV20-1 to TRBJ1-4; maybe TRBD1 (5 bases). The CDR3 has 14 residues. Germline CDR1 DFQATT, CDR2 SNEGSKA (reference sequence). Trimming shortened V by 0 bases and J by 7 bases, and 12 bases separated the two germline ends. The CDR3 nucleotides are TGCAGTGCTAGAGATGGGACCGGGGGTGAAAAACTGTTTTTT. It is translated as CSARDGTGGEKLFF.

This clonotype came up a few times. This chain uses TRBV9 with TRBJ2-3; D remains unclear. This CDR3 has 12 residues. Per the germline V gene, CDR1 is SGDLS and CDR2 is YYNGEE. V lost 0 bases to trimming and J lost 11 bases, with 10 bases between them. The CDR3 nucleotides are TGTGCCAGCAGCGTAGATCGACTGAGGCAGTATTTT. Translating gives CASSVDRLRQYF.

This clonotype was seen repeatedly, ten times or more. The genes are TRBV7-9 and TRBJ1-1; D not certain. V was clipped by 2 bases and J by 0 bases, with 10 bases between them. Looked up from germline, CDR1 is SEHNR and CDR2 is FQNEAQ (reference sequence). The CDR3 covers 15 residues. CDR3 sequence: CASSLQESMNTEAFF. The CDR3 DNA follows: TGTGCCAGCAGCTTACAGGAAAGTATGAACACTGAAGCTTTCTTT. Filled out from reference TRBV7-9 and TRBJ1-1, the complete variable domain reads DTGVSQNPRHKITKRGQNVTFRCDPISEHNRLYWYRQTLGQGPEFLTYFQNEAQLEKSRLLSDRFSAERPKGSFSTLEIQRTEQGDSAMYLCASSLQESMNTEAFFGQGTRLTVV.

This clonotype has ten or more counts. The chain links TRBV7-2 to TRBJ2-2; D is unresolved. This CDR3 contains 14 residues. From germline, CDR1 is SGHTA and CDR2 FQGNSA. V was clipped by 6 bases and J by 4 bases, with 12 bases between them. CDR3 nucleotide sequence: TGTGCCAGCAGTTTGGATACCCGCACCGGGGAGCTGTTTTTT. Translation: CASSLDTRTGELFF.

The J gene is TRBJ2-6, the V gene TRBV5-4, with D uncertain. Between the trimmed V and J ends, which lost 5 bases and 0 bases, there was a span of 12 bases. CDR3 length: 16 amino acids. CDR1 and CDR2 from the germline V gene are SGHNT and YYREEE (reference sequence). CDR3 DNA: TGTGCCAGCAGAGTGGCACACCACTCTGGGGCCAACGTCCTGACTTTC. Amino acids: CASRVAHHSGANVLTF.

V usage is TRBV4-3 and J usage is TRBJ1-5; D is uncertain. V lost 0 bases, J lost 6 bases, and 12 bases lay in between. The CDR3 is 15 residues long. Germline loops: CDR1 LGHNA, CDR2 YSLEER. CDR3 region: CASSQDRVNVQPQHF. The CDR3 nucleotides are TGCGCCAGCAGCCAAGATCGCGTTAACGTTCAGCCCCAGCATTTT.

In its sample, this clonotype was seen a few times. The chain links TRBV20-1 to TRBJ2-2, with D maybe TRBD1 (5 bases). Germline lookup yields CDR1 DFQATT and CDR2 SNEGSKA (reference sequence). The CDR3 is 13 residues long. V was pared by 5 bases and J by 1 base, with 8 bases between. The CDR3 protein is CSAETGNTGELFF. The CDR3 DNA is TGCAGTGCTGAAACAGGGAACACCGGGGAGCTGTTTTTT.

The chain carries TRBV4-3 and TRBJ2-5; TRBD2 agrees at 11 bases. The length of the CDR3 is 18 residues. Looked up from germline, CDR1 is LGHNA and CDR2 is YSLEER. The trim removed 4 bases at V and 4 bases at J, leaving 14 bases unmatched. The CDR3, as DNA: TGCGCCAGCAGCCTGGTTAGCGGGGGGGCCCTAGGTCGAGAGACCCAGTACTTC. Translation gives CASSLVSGGALGRETQYF.

This clonotype was observed many times. Germline and junction disagree at one end, which may indicate a read error. The gene calls are TRBV9 and TRBJ1-2, with D maybe TRBD1 (5 bases). Germline loops: CDR1 SGDLS, CDR2 YYNGEE. The CDR3 runs 17 residues. The CDR3 loop reads CASSVEPHGAGNSGYTF. The CDR3 bases are TGTGCCAGCAGCGTAGAGCCCCATGGGGCTGGAAACTCTGGCTACACCTTC. Full variable domain (outside the CDR3, taken from reference TRBV9 and TRBJ1-2): DSGVTQTPKHLITATGQRVTLRCSPRSGDLSVYWYQQSLDQGLQFLIQYYNGEERAKGNILERFSAQQFPDLHSELNLSSLELGDSALYFCASSVEPHGAGNSGYTFGSGTRLTVV.

The sample holds a few counts of this clonotype. The chain combines TRBV10-3 with TRBJ2-1; TRBD2 is a possible D gene (6 bases). The CDR3 runs to 13 residues. The ends were cut back, 6 bases at V and 5 bases at J, with 11 bases in the middle. Germline lookup yields CDR1 ENHRY and CDR2 SYGVKD. The CDR3 coding sequence is TGTGCCATCAGAGCGGGCCTCCACAATGAGCAGTTCTTC. This encodes CAIRAGLHNEQFF.